The clone carrying this T cell receptor beta chain appeared a few times. No antigen is known for it. The data were obtained in a study of cytomegalovirus exposure and HLA in healthy donors. Overall study findings and caveats: Later, TCR association rates were found to vary by HLA locus, highest for DRB1 and lowest for HLA-C.

The CDR3 runs 16 residues. V was pared by 5 bases and J by 0 bases, with 16 bases between. Germline CDR1 reads SEHNR; CDR2 reads FQNEAQ (reference sequence). In the PCR, 60 Vbeta and 13 Jbeta primers were used. Some clones are missing from TCRdb's copy, which holds only in-frame ones; the method was immunoSEQ multiplex PCR. Of tens of thousands of clones in the sample, 70% are singletons; the top ten hold roughly 9.7%. This TCR derives from a woman aged 50 to 60 in good health and CMV-seropositive. The sequenced sample consisted of PBMCs. The rearrangement uses TRBV7-9 and TRBJ1-2; D is uncertain. Here the CDR3 reads CASSPTKGRTNYGYTF. Written as DNA, the CDR3 is TGTGCCAGCAGCCCCACCAAAGGCAGGACTAACTATGGCTACACCTTC.